Below, one T cell receptor (beta chain) is given with its context. Its antigen remains unknown. Germline V gene sequence: CDR1 MDHEN, CDR2 SYDVKM. CDR3 length equals 13 residues. Trimming left V 1 base short and J 3 bases short, with 6 bases between. This record belongs to a study of STAT3 mutations in large granular lymphocyte leukemia. TCRdb keeps only in-frame clones here, not all; method: immunoSEQ multiplex PCR. The table includes some 25,000 clones, about 95% detected once. Study results and caveats: In T-cell large granular lymphocyte leukemia, about half of patients showed multiple immunodominant subclonotypes.

The sequenced material came from peripheral blood mononuclear cells. The J gene is TRBJ1-2, the V gene TRBV28; D is undetermined. The receptor was derived from a man in his forties with T-cell large granular lymphocyte leukemia. Some clones in this sample may be carry-over from other donors' samples. In DNA, the CDR3 is TGTGCCAGCAGTTTATTCCAGTACTATGGCTACACCTTC. Translated, it gives CASSLFQYYGYTF.